Listed below are T cell receptor beta chains from one sample, sequenced in a study of cytomegalovirus exposure and HLA in healthy donors. Only in-frame clones appear in the TCRdb table, and some are missing; sequencing was by immunoSEQ multiplex PCR. The data hold over 150,000 clones, with over 70% observed a single time. Material: PBMCs. The origin of the receptors is a man aged 30 to 39 in good health and CMV-seropositive. The CDR3 runs from the conserved cysteine through the conserved F or W. D genes are given only for firm matches. The listing skips clone size in some rows; elsewhere it reads once, few, many or a size class.

clone_size: once
j_call: TRBJ2-7
v_call: TRBV5-1
d_call: TRBD1
cdr3_aa: CASSPGTGSYEQYF
cdr3_nt: TGCGCCAGCAGCCCTGGGACAGGGTCCTACGAGCAGTACTTC

clone_size: NA
j_call: TRBJ2-7
v_call: TRBV30
d_call: NA
cdr3_aa: CAWSGDWQTDYEQYF
cdr3_nt: TGTGCCTGGAGTGGGGACTGGCAGACCGACTACGAGCAGTACTTC

clone_size: NA
j_call: TRBJ2-7
v_call: TRBV11-2
d_call: NA
cdr3_aa: CASSLGTAGDEQYF
cdr3_nt: TGTGCCAGCAGCTTAGGGACAGCCGGGGACGAGCAGTACTTC

clone_size: NA
j_call: TRBJ2-7
v_call: TRBV10-1
d_call: TRBD2
cdr3_aa: CASSPGTSGMYEQYF
cdr3_nt: TGCGCCAGCAGTCCAGGGACTAGCGGGATGTACGAGCAGTACTTC

clone_size: NA
j_call: TRBJ2-7
v_call: TRBV11-3
d_call: TRBD2
cdr3_aa: CASSPGTSGREEQYF
cdr3_nt: TGTGCCAGCAGCCCCGGGACTAGCGGGAGGGAAGAGCAGTACTTC

clone_size: NA
j_call: TRBJ1-2
v_call: TRBV27
d_call: NA
cdr3_aa: CASSFSRVAYGYTF
cdr3_nt: TGTGCCAGCAGTTTCTCCAGGGTAGCCTATGGCTACACCTTC

clone_size: few
j_call: TRBJ2-3
v_call: TRBV10-3
d_call: TRBD2
cdr3_aa: CAIREDRAGGSDTQYF
cdr3_nt: TGTGCCATCAGGGAAGATCGAGCGGGGGGGTCAGATACGCAGTATTTT

clone_size: NA
j_call: TRBJ2-5
v_call: TRBV7-8
d_call: TRBD1
cdr3_aa: CASSSGTGQTEETQYF
cdr3_nt: TGTGCCAGCAGCTCGGGGACAGGACAAACGGAAGAGACCCAGTACTTC

clone_size: few
j_call: TRBJ2-7
v_call: TRBV4-1
d_call: TRBD1
cdr3_aa: CASSQALTGAGYEQYF
cdr3_nt: TGCGCCAGCAGCCAAGCCCTGACAGGGGCGGGTTACGAGCAGTACTTC

clone_size: NA
j_call: TRBJ2-1
v_call: TRBV5-1
d_call: TRBD2
cdr3_aa: CASSLAPSGEQFF
cdr3_nt: TGCGCCAGCAGCTTGGCCCCTAGCGGTGAGCAGTTCTTC

clone_size: NA
j_call: TRBJ2-2
v_call: TRBV29-1
d_call: TRBD1
cdr3_aa: CSVTDRVVAGELFF
cdr3_nt: TGCAGCGTGACTGACAGGGTTGTGGCCGGGGAGCTGTTTTTT

clone_size: NA
j_call: TRBJ2-1
v_call: TRBV5-1
d_call: TRBD2
cdr3_aa: CASSRLGGSNEQFF
cdr3_nt: TGCGCCAGCAGCCGTCTCGGGGGGAGCAATGAGCAGTTCTTC

clone_size: NA
j_call: TRBJ2-3
v_call: TRBV11-2
d_call: TRBD1
cdr3_aa: CASSPGTGTDTQYF
cdr3_nt: TGTGCCAGCAGCCCGGGGACAGGCACAGATACGCAGTATTTC

clone_size: NA
j_call: TRBJ2-1
v_call: TRBV5-1
d_call: TRBD2
cdr3_aa: CASSLEAGGLNEQFF
cdr3_nt: TGCGCCAGCAGCTTGGAAGCGGGAGGGCTGAATGAGCAGTTCTTC

clone_size: few
j_call: TRBJ2-2
v_call: TRBV28
d_call: TRBD2
cdr3_aa: CASSLTLGGSIGELFF
cdr3_nt: TGTGCCAGCAGTTTAACGTTGGGGGGGTCTATCGGGGAGCTGTTTTTT

clone_size: many
j_call: TRBJ2-3
v_call: TRBV5-8
d_call: TRBD2
cdr3_aa: CASSLGLAGGDTQYF
cdr3_nt: TGTGCCAGCAGCTTAGGGCTAGCGGGAGGAGATACGCAGTATTTT

clone_size: once
j_call: TRBJ2-1
v_call: TRBV4-2
d_call: TRBD2
cdr3_aa: CASSQGSGKYNEQFF
cdr3_nt: TGTGCCAGCAGCCAAGGTAGCGGGAAATACAATGAGCAGTTCTTC

clone_size: NA
j_call: TRBJ2-5
v_call: TRBV15
d_call: NA
cdr3_aa: CATSDPRSEGTQYF
cdr3_nt: TGTGCCACCAGCGACCCCCGCTCAGAGGGGACCCAGTACTTC

clone_size: NA
j_call: TRBJ2-3
v_call: TRBV4-2
d_call: NA
cdr3_aa: CASTGQGTDTQYF
cdr3_nt: TGTGCCAGCACAGGGCAGGGCACAGATACGCAGTATTTT

clone_size: NA
j_call: TRBJ1-5
v_call: TRBV9
d_call: NA
cdr3_aa: CASSSTPGGQPQHF
cdr3_nt: TGTGCCAGCAGTTCTACACCGGGGGGTCAGCCCCAGCATTTT

clone_size: NA
j_call: TRBJ2-3
v_call: TRBV4-1
d_call: NA
cdr3_aa: CASSQVLARTDTQYF
cdr3_nt: TGCGCCAGCAGCCAAGTGCTAGCGCGCACAGATACGCAGTATTTT

clone_size: once
j_call: TRBJ2-1
v_call: TRBV5-1
d_call: NA
cdr3_aa: CASSLEVASDEQFF
cdr3_nt: TGCGCCAGCAGCTTGGAGGTAGCCAGCGATGAGCAGTTCTTC